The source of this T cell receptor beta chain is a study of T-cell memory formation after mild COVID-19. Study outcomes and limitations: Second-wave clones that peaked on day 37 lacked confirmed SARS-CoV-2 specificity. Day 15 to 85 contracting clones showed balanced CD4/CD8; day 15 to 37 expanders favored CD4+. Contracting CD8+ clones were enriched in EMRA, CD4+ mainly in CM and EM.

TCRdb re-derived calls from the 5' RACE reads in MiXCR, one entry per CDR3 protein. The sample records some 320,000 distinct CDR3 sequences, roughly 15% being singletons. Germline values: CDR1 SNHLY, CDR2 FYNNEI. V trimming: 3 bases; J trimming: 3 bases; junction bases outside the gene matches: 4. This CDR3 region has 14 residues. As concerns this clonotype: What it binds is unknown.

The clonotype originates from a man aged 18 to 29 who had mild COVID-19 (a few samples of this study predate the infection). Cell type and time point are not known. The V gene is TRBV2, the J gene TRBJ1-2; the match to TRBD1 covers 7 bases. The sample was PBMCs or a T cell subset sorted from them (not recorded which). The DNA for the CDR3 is TGTGCCAGCAGTGAGGACAGGTGGGACTATGGCTACACCTTC. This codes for CASSEDRWDYGYTF. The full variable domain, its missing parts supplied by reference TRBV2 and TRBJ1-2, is EPEVTQTPSHQVTQMGQEVILRCVPISNHLYFYWYRQILGQKVEFLVSFYNNEISEKSEIFDDQFSVERPDGSNFTLKIRSTKLEDSAMYFCASSEDRWDYGYTFGSGTRLTVV.